One sample yielded the 19 T cell receptor beta chains listed below, sequenced in a study of blood T cell repertoires in COVID-19. The assay was immunoSEQ multiplex PCR, and TCRdb's table has in-frame clones only and misses some. Of some 99,000 clones in the sample, roughly 89% were seen once. Material for sequencing was peripheral blood. The receptors shown here come from a human donor with COVID-19, enrolled during active disease. The donor label of this sample is uncertain.

This chain uses TRBV5-4 with TRBJ2-2; D ambiguous. Looked up from germline, CDR1 is SGHNT and CDR2 is YYREEE (reference sequence). The CDR3 is made up of 14 amino acids. The ends were cut back, 4 bases at V and 1 base at J, with 8 bases in the middle. CDR3 sequence (DNA): TGTGCCAGCAGCCCGGGTCTGAACACCGGGGAGCTGTTTTTT. Translation gives CASSPGLNTGELFF.

This chain uses TRBV6-1 with TRBJ1-2, with 9 bases lining up with TRBD1. V shed 2 bases and J 5 bases; nucleotides not matched to a gene: 3. The CDR3 totals 14 residues. CDR1 is MNHNS, CDR2 SASEGT, per germline. The chain's CDR3 is CASSEIGTGYGYTF. As DNA, the CDR3 is TGTGCCAGCAGTGAAATCGGGACAGGGTATGGCTACACCTTC.

The chain is built from TRBV7-8 and TRBJ1-1; TRBD1 is a possible D gene (6 bases). CDR3 length: 19 residues. Germline loops: CDR1 SGHVS, CDR2 FQNEAQ. Trimming took off 1 base at V and 0 bases at J, with 21 bases between the two ends. This CDR3 reads CASSLENDRPRGMNTEAFF. Here the CDR3 DNA reads TGTGCCAGCAGCTTAGAGAACGACAGGCCAAGAGGTATGAACACTGAAGCTTTCTTT.

The genes are TRBV30 and TRBJ2-7; 9 positions agree with TRBD1. V lost 5 bases to trimming and J lost 3 bases; unmatched junction nucleotides: 5. In germline, CDR1 is GTSNPN, CDR2 SVGIG (reference sequence). This CDR3 is 13 amino acids long. The CDR3 nucleotides are TGTGCCTGGGGGACAGGGTTCCTCTACGAGCAGTACTTC. It translates to CAWGTGFLYEQYF.

The rearrangement links TRBV25-1 to TRBJ2-1; 9 nucleotides align to TRBD2. This CDR3 is built from 14 residues. From germline, CDR1 is MGHDK and CDR2 SYGVNS. Here the CDR3 DNA reads TGTGCATCATCCGGGACTAGCCGATACAATGAGCAGTTCTTC. Amino acids: CASSGTSRYNEQFF.

CDR3 protein: CASSLLYLNTDTQYF. The CDR3 DNA follows: TGTGCCAGCAGCTTGCTCTACCTTAACACAGATACGCAGTATTTT. The chain combines TRBV11-2 with TRBJ2-3; D gene unclear. V lost 3 bases and J lost 2, with 12 bases in between. Germline lookup yields CDR1 SGHAT and CDR2 FQNNGV. This CDR3 region has 15 residues.

This chain links TRBV27 with TRBJ2-6; the match to TRBD1 covers 12 bases. V trimming: 3 bases; J trimming: 0 bases; junction bases outside the gene matches: 3. CDR1 MNHEY and CDR2 SMNVEV come from the germline V gene (reference sequence). The CDR3 totals 18 residues. CDR3 in DNA: TGTGCCAGCAGTTTGGGGGACAGGGGGCCCTCTGGGGCCAACGTCCTGACTTTC. This sequence encodes CASSLGDRGPSGANVLTF.

V and J are TRBV24-1 and TRBJ1-2, with 12 bases fitting TRBD1. The CDR3 extends over 17 amino acids. Unmatched junction bases numbered 9, after V lost 4 bases and J lost 4 bases. CDR1 and CDR2 from the germline V gene are KGHDR and SFDVKD. The CDR3 bases are TGTGCCACCAGTGAAGGGGAACCGGGACAGGGGGCCTATGGCTACACCTTC. Protein product: CATSEGEPGQGAYGYTF.

This chain links TRBV5-5 with TRBJ1-2; D remains unclear. This CDR3 region has 14 residues. Germline V gene lookup returns CDR1 SGHKS and CDR2 YYEKEE (reference sequence). V was pared by 1 base and J by 2 bases, with 9 bases between. The CDR3 DNA sequence: TGTGCCAGCAGCTTGTATCCGGGAAACTATGGCTACACCTTC. The encoded protein is CASSLYPGNYGYTF. The entire variable domain, with the rest obtained from reference TRBV5-5 and TRBJ1-2, is as follows: DAGVTQSPTHLIKTRGQQVTLRCSPISGHKSVSWYQQVLGQGPQFIFQYYEKEERGRGNFPDRFSARQFPNYSSELNVNALLLGDSALYLCASSLYPGNYGYTFGSGTRLTVV.

The chain recombines TRBV11-2 with TRBJ2-1; 7 bases map to TRBD2. The CDR3 sequence is 18 residues long. Unmatched junction bases numbered 14, after V lost 5 bases and J lost 1 base. Germline CDR1 is SGHAT and CDR2 is FQNNGV. The CDR3 DNA follows: TGTGCCAGCAGCCGGAAGGGGCGGGAGTGGAATTCCTACAATGAGCAGTTCTTC. Protein: CASSRKGREWNSYNEQFF.

This clone turned up a few times. The chain links TRBV9 to TRBJ1-6; TRBD1 aligns across 8 bases. The trim removed 4 bases at V and 9 bases at J, leaving 6 bases unmatched. This CDR3 comprises 14 residues. Germline V gives CDR1 SGDLS, CDR2 YYNGEE. The CDR3 here is CASSTGTGRSPLHF. DNA of the CDR3: TGTGCCAGCAGCACGGGGACAGGCCGTTCACCCCTCCACTTT.

This clone was seen just once. The CDR3 spells CASSFVAGGGNTIYF. The CDR3 region has the DNA TGCGCCAGCAGCTTTGTCGCCGGAGGCGGAAACACCATATATTTT. V is TRBV5-1 and J is TRBJ1-3; unclear D gene. The CDR3 extends over 15 amino acids. Germline values: CDR1 SGHRS, CDR2 YFSETQ. The V and J ends lost 2 bases and 4 bases respectively, with 13 bases between them.

The chain links TRBV5-6 to TRBJ1-6; 8 nucleotides align to TRBD1. Germline assignment: CDR1 SGHDT and CDR2 YYEEEE. The CDR3 has 16 residues. J was trimmed by 7 bases and V by 1 base; bases with no gene match: 7. CDR3 bases: TGTGCCAGCAGCTTGTTTACAGGGGGAGGAAATTCACCCCTCCACTTT. Its translation is CASSLFTGGGNSPLHF. Complete variable domain (other parts from reference TRBV5-6 and TRBJ1-6): DAGVTQSPTHLIKTRGQQVTLRCSPKSGHDTVSWYQQALGQGPQFIFQYYEEEERQRGNFPDRFSGHQFPNYSSELNVNALLLGDSALYLCASSLFTGGGNSPLHFGNGTRLTVT.

The gene calls are TRBV2 and TRBJ1-6; D unresolved. Germline V gene data show CDR1 as SNHLY and CDR2 as FYNNEI. This CDR3 has 14 residues. V gave up 1 base and J gave up 7 bases, with 8 bases separating them. CDR3 DNA sequence: TGTGCCAGCAGTGAAGACAGATTCAATTCACCCCTCCACTTT. Encoded protein: CASSEDRFNSPLHF. The whole variable domain, filled in from reference TRBV2 and TRBJ1-6, reads EPEVTQTPSHQVTQMGQEVILRCVPISNHLYFYWYRQILGQKVEFLVSFYNNEISEKSEIFDDQFSVERPDGSNFTLKIRSTKLEDSAMYFCASSEDRFNSPLHFGNGTRLTVT.

This chain links TRBV4-2 with TRBJ1-5; D is uncertain. Trimming shortened V by 0 bases and J by 7 bases, and 7 bases separated the two germline ends. Germline CDR1 LGHNA, CDR2 YNFKEQ. The CDR3 spans 13 residues. CDR3: CASSQDQNQPQHF. The CDR3 coding sequence is TGTGCCAGCAGCCAAGATCAGAACCAGCCCCAGCATTTT.

In nucleotides, the CDR3 is TGTGCCAGCAGCTTAGCCAGGTCAAAAGTAAATGAAAAACTGTTTTTT. Its translation is CASSLARSKVNEKLFF. The chain employs TRBV7-7 and TRBJ1-4; D not certain. From germline, CDR1 is SSHAT and CDR2 FNYEAQ (reference sequence). V lost 0 bases and J 5 bases, leaving 13 bases between the germline ends. The CDR3 length is 16 residues.

This clone appeared a single time. This chain links TRBV29-1 with TRBJ1-2; unclear D gene. The CDR3 length is 13 residues. Trimming took off 3 bases at V and 8 bases at J, with 16 bases between the two ends. Germline V gives CDR1 SQVTM, CDR2 ANQGSEA. The CDR3 nucleotides read TGCAGCGTTGACGGATCGGGAGGGCAAGGCTACACCTTC. It encodes CSVDGSGGQGYTF.

The J gene is TRBJ2-2, the V gene TRBV3-1 (or the pseudogene TRBV3-2); a weak D match, TRBD1 (5 bases). There are 13 residues in the CDR3. With 4 bases removed from V and 8 bases from J, the gap between germline ends came to 11 bases. In germline, CDR1 is LGHDT, CDR2 YNNKEL (reference sequence). CDR3 sequence (DNA): TGTGCCAGCAGCCTCCCCCCAGGGGGGGAGCTGTTTTTT. It codes for CASSLPPGGELFF.

The chain is built from TRBV30 and TRBJ1-5; D remains unclear. The CDR3 covers 13 residues. In germline, CDR1 is GTSNPN, CDR2 SVGIG (reference sequence). The V gene lost 1 base and the J gene lost 3 bases, with 7 bases spanning the gap. The CDR3, as DNA: TGTGCCTGGAGTGACAGACCCAATCAGCCCCAGCATTTT. It translates to CAWSDRPNQPQHF.